Sequencing of this T cell receptor beta chain was carried out in a study of blood T cell repertoires in COVID-19. The repertoire was sequenced with immunoSEQ multiplex PCR; TCRdb's copy has only in-frame clones and lacks some. This sample has over 150,000 clones; 60% to 80% occur once, and the top ten carry about 26%. Germline V CDR1 and CDR2: MNHNS, SASEGT. This CDR3 region has 12 residues. V was trimmed by 5 bases and J by 3 bases, leaving 8 bases between them. Source material: peripheral blood. The rearrangement joins TRBV6-1 to TRBJ2-7, with unresolved D. This receptor was identified in a woman aged 70-85 years with acute or convalescent COVID-19. The DNA for the CDR3 is TGTGCCAGCAGTTCCCCTAACTACGAGCAGTACTTC. Its translation: CASSSPNYEQYF.